The T cell receptor beta chain described here comes from a study of T-cell memory formation after mild COVID-19. Study results and limitations: The study found contracting CD4+ clones mainly in CM and EM and contracting CD8+ clones in EMRA.

As for this clonotype: Its antigen is not known.

TCRdb itself ran the 5' RACE reads through MiXCR, one entry per CDR3 protein. This sample has some 320,000 distinct CDR3 sequences, with 15% to 20% found just once. The CDR3 runs 13 residues. CDR1 SGHVS and CDR2 FQNEAQ come from the germline V gene. V lost 2 bases and J lost 4, with 8 bases in between. This receptor was taken from a man younger than 35 who had mild COVID-19 (a few samples of this study predate the infection). Cell type and time point are not known. The sequenced material came from PBMCs or a T cell subset sorted from them (not recorded which). This chain connects TRBV7-8 to TRBJ1-2; D ambiguous. In DNA, the CDR3 is TGTGCCAGCAGCTTACAGGAACGCTATGGCTACACCTTC. Protein product: CASSLQERYGYTF.